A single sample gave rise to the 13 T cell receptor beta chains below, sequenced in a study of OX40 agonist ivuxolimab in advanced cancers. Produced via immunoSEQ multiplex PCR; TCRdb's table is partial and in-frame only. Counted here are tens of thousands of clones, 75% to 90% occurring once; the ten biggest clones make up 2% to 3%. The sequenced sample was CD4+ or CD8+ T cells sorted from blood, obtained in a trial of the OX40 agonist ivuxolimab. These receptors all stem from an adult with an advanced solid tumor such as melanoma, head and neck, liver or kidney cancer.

CDR3 region: CASSSQPGANVLTF. CDR3 bases: TGTGCCAGCAGCTCCCAGCCTGGGGCCAACGTCCTGACTTTC. This rearrangement joins TRBV7-2 to TRBJ2-6, with no clear D. With 4 bases removed from V and 2 bases from J, the gap between germline ends came to 6 bases. There are 14 residues in the CDR3. The germline V gene has CDR1 SGHTA and CDR2 FQGNSA.

CDR3 amino acids: CASSLMRGILYNEQFF. Here the CDR3 DNA reads TGTGCCAGCAGCTTAATGCGGGGGATCTTATACAATGAGCAGTTCTTC. The chain uses TRBV7-8 and TRBJ2-1, with 7 bases lining up with TRBD2. This CDR3 is built from 16 residues. The germline gives CDR1 SGHVS, CDR2 FQNEAQ. Unmatched junction bases numbered 8, after V lost 2 bases and J lost 4 bases.

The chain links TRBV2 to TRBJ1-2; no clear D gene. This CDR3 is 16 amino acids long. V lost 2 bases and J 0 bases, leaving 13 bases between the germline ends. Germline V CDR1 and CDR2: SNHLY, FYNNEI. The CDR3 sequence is CASSERVGRTNYGYTF. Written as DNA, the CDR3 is TGTGCCAGCAGTGAACGCGTGGGCAGGACTAACTATGGCTACACCTTC.

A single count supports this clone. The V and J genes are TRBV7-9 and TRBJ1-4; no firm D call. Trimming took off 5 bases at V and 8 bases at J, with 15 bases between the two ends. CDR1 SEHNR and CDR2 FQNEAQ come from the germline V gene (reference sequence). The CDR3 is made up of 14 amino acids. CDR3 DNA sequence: TGTGCCAGCAGCCTGGGCCGAGCGGGCGAAAAACTGTTTTTT. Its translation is CASSLGRAGEKLFF.

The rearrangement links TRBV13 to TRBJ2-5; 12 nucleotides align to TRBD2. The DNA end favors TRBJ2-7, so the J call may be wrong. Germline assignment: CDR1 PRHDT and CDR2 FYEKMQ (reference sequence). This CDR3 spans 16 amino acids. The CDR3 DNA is TGTGCCAGCAGCCCCAGACTAGCGGGGGACTCCTACGAGCAGTACTTC. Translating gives CASSPRLAGDSYEQYF.

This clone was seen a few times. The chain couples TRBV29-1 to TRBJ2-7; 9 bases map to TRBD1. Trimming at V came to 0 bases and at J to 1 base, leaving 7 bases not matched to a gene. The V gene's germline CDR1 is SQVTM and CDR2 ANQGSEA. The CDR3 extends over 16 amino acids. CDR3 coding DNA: TGCAGCGTTGAAGATTTCGCGGGACAGGGTTCCTACGAGCAGTACTTC. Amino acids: CSVEDFAGQGSYEQYF.

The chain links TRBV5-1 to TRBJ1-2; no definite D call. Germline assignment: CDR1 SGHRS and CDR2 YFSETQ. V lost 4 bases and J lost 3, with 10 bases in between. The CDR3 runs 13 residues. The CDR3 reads CASSIDGDYGYTF. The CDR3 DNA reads TGCGCCAGCAGCATAGACGGAGACTATGGCTACACCTTC.

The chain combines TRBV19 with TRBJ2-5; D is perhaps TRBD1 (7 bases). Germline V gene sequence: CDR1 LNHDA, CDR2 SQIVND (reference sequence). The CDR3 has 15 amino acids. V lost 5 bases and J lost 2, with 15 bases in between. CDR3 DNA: TGTGCCAGTAGTTTAGCGGACAGGTCACAAGAGACCCAGTACTTC. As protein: CASSLADRSQETQYF.

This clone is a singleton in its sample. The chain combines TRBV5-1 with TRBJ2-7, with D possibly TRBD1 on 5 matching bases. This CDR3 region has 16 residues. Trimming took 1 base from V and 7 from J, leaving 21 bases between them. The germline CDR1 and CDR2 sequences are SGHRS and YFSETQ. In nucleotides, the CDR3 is TGCGCCAGCAGCTTGACTGAAGTGGCAGGGATGCGGGAGCAGTACTTC. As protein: CASSLTEVAGMREQYF.

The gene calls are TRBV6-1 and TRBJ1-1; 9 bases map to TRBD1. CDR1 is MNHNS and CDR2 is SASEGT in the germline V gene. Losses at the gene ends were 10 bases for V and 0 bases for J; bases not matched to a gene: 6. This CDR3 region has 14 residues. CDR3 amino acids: CATLRQGVNTEAFF. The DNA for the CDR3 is TGTGCCACACTCCGACAGGGGGTGAACACTGAAGCTTTCTTT.

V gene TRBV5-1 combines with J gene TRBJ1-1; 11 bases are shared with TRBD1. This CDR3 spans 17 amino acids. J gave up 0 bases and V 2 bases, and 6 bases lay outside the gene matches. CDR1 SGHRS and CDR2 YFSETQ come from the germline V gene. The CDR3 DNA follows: TGCGCCAGCAGCTTACGAGGGACAGGGGGTATGAACACTGAAGCTTTCTTT. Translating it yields CASSLRGTGGMNTEAFF.

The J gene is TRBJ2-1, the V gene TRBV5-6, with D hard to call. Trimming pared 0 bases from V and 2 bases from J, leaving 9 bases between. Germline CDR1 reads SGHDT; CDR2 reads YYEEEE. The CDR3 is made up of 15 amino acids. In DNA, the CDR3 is TGTGCCAGCAGCTTGGCCCCAGGAACCTACAATGAGCAGTTCTTC. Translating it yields CASSLAPGTYNEQFF. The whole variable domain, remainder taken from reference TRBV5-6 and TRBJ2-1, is DAGVTQSPTHLIKTRGQQVTLRCSPKSGHDTVSWYQQALGQGPQFIFQYYEEEERQRGNFPDRFSGHQFPNYSSELNVNALLLGDSALYLCASSLAPGTYNEQFFGPGTRLTVL.

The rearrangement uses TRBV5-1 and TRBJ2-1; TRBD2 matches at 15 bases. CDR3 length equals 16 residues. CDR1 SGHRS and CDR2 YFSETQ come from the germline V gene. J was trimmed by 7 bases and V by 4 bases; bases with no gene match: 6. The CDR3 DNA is TGCGCCAGCAGCCCGACCGGGACTAGCGGGGGGAATGAGCAGTTCTTC. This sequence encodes CASSPTGTSGGNEQFF.